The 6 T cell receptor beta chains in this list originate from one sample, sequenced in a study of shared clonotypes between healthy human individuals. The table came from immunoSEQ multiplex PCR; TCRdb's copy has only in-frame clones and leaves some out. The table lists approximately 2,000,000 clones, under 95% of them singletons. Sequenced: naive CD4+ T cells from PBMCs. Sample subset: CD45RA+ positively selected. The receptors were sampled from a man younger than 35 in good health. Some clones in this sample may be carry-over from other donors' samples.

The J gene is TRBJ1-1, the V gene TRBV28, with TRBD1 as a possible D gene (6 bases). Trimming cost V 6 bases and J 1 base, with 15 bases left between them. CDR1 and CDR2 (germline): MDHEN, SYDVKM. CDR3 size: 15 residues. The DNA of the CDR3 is TGTGCCAGCAGCTCCGGGACATTGGGGAACACTGAAGCTTTCTTT. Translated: CASSSGTLGNTEAFF.

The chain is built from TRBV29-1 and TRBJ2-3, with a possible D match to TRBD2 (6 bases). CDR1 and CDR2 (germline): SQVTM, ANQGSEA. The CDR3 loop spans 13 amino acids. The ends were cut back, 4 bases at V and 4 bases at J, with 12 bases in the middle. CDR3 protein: CSVGGLQSDTQYF. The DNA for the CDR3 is TGCAGCGTTGGGGGACTGCAGTCAGATACGCAGTATTTT.

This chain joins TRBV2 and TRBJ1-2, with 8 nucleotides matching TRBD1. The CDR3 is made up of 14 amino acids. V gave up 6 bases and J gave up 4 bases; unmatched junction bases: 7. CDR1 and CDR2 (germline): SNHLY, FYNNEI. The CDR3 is CASSGQGIGYGYTF. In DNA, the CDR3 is TGTGCCAGCAGCGGACAGGGCATTGGCTATGGCTACACCTTC.

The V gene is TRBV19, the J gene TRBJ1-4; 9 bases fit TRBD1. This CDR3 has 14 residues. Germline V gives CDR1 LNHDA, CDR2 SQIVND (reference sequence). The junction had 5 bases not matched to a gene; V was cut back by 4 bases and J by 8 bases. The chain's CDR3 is CASSTQGAAEKLFF. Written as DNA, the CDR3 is TGTGCCAGTAGTACACAGGGGGCCGCGGAAAAACTGTTTTTT.

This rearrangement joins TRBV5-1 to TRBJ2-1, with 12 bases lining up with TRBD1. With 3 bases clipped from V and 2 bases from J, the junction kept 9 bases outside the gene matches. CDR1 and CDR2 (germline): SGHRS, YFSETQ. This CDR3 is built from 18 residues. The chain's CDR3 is CASSSVGTGGGTYNEQFF. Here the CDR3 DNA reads TGCGCCAGCAGCTCGGTGGGGACAGGGGGCGGCACCTACAATGAGCAGTTCTTC.

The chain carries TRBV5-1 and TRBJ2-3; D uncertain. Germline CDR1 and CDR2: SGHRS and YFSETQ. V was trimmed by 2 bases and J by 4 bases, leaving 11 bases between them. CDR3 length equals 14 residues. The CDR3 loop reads CASSFAFSPDTQYF. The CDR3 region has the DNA TGCGCCAGCAGCTTCGCGTTTAGCCCAGATACGCAGTATTTT. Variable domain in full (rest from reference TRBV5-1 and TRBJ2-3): KAGVTQTPRYLIKTRGQQVTLSCSPISGHRSVSWYQQTPGQGLQFLFEYFSETQRNKGNFPGRFSGRQFSNSRSEMNVSTLELGDSALYLCASSFAFSPDTQYFGPGTRLTVL.